This note documents a single T cell receptor beta chain sequence. The germline gives CDR1 SEHNR, CDR2 FQNEAQ (reference sequence). Trimming cost V 1 base and J 11 bases; bases outside gene matches: 14. This CDR3 spans 15 amino acids. The data belong to a study of T cells in localized non-small cell lung cancer. Repertoires were generated with immunoSEQ multiplex PCR, while TCRdb's copy carries only in-frame clones and drops some. The data show roughly 35,000 clones, roughly 90% seen once. The chain carries TRBV7-9 and TRBJ2-7, with 7 bases fitting TRBD1. The input for sequencing was peripheral blood, taken before any cancer treatment. The sequence was collected from an older female donor with stage I lung adenocarcinoma. CDR3 in DNA: TGTGCCAGCAGCTTAGTGGGGACAGTTACGGCCGGGGAGTACTTC. It encodes CASSLVGTVTAGEYF.